Sequencing of this T cell receptor (beta chain) was carried out in a study of T-cell memory formation after mild COVID-19. This CDR3 spans 13 amino acids. V lost 8 bases and J lost 4, with 14 bases in between. Via MiXCR, TCRdb re-called the 5' RACE reads, giving one row per CDR3 protein. The sample lists approximately 500,000 distinct CDR3 sequences, around a quarter seen once, with roughly an eighth in the top ten. This TCR came from an adult woman who had mild COVID-19 (a few samples of this study predate the infection). Cell type and time point are not known. The chain has TRBV12-3 or TRBV12-4 and TRBJ1-2; the D is unclear. Material: PBMCs or a T cell subset sorted from them (not recorded which). The CDR3 protein is CASFDGLSYGYTF. CDR3 bases: TGTGCCAGCTTTGATGGATTGTCCTATGGCTACACCTTC.